This T cell receptor (beta chain) came from a study of CD8+ T cells in alopecia areata. Once RNA had been extracted, it was reverse transcribed into cDNA to act as the sequencing template. Only in-frame clones appear in the TCRdb table, and some are missing; sequencing was by immunoSEQ multiplex PCR. The table lists approximately 300,000 clones, nearly 60% of them singletons. Treatment meaning: oral pan-JAK inhibitor, 5-10 mg twice daily. The CDR3 is 12 residues long. Germline CDR1 and CDR2: SGHVS and FQNEAQ. The sequence was obtained from a human donor with alopecia areata. Sequenced material: CD4+ T cells sorted from blood, taken at week 24, from a patient treated with tofacitinib. This chain links TRBV7-8 with TRBJ1-4; D is unresolved. The DNA of the CDR3 is TGTGCGGCGGTTGCAACTAATGAAAAACTGTTTTTT. Protein sequence: CAAVATNEKLFF.